One and the same sample provided the 17 T cell receptor beta chains below, sequenced in a study of Graves' ophthalmopathy and Graves' hyperthyroidism. Amplification of the TCR beta CDR3 regions used RNA transcripts (as template). HTBI-primed first-round RT-PCR preceded second-round multiplex PCR. TCRdb called the multiplex PCR reads again in MiXCR, with one record for every CDR3 protein. The data show around 520,000 distinct CDR3 sequences, 35% to 40% seen once. The sample was peripheral blood or thyroid tissue (not recorded which). Receptors originate from an adult man with Graves' hyperthyroidism.

The J gene is TRBJ2-2, the V gene TRBV7-2; a possible D gene is TRBD2 (6 bases). Germline V lookup: CDR1 SGHTA, CDR2 FQGNSA. With 5 bases removed from V and 6 bases from J, the gap between germline ends came to 13 bases. The CDR3 is made up of 14 amino acids. CDR3 region: CASSQAGAAGELFF. The CDR3 DNA sequence: TGTGCCAGCAGCCAAGCGGGCGCGGCCGGGGAGCTGTTTTTT.

The V and J genes are TRBV29-1 and TRBJ2-5; TRBD1 might be the D (6 bases). Germline V gene data show CDR1 as SQVTM and CDR2 as ANQGSEA. The CDR3 loop spans 13 amino acids. Here the CDR3 reads CSHPTGTQETQYF. CDR3 nucleotide sequence: TGCAGTCACCCGACAGGTACCCAAGAGACCCAGTACTTC.

At least ten counts were recorded for this clonotype. The chain is built from TRBV29-1 and TRBJ1-5, with 8 bases lining up with TRBD1. Germline CDR1 and CDR2: SQVTM and ANQGSEA. Losses at the gene ends were 5 bases for V and 3 bases for J; bases not matched to a gene: 3. This CDR3 contains 13 residues. CDR3 amino acids: CSVSGGNNQPQHF. The CDR3 bases are TGCAGCGTTTCAGGGGGCAACAATCAGCCCCAGCATTTT.

This rearrangement joins TRBV10-3 to TRBJ1-2; the D gene is possibly TRBD1 (5 bases). CDR1 is ENHRY, CDR2 SYGVKD, per germline. The V end was cut by 6 bases, the J end by 5 bases, with 13 bases between. This CDR3 spans 13 amino acids. CDR3 amino acids: CAIRSPRQYGYTF. The DNA of the CDR3 is TGTGCCATCAGGAGCCCAAGACAGTATGGCTACACCTTC.

Points on this clonotype: A much larger clone is a single base away; this may be a read error. Likely a read error: the CDR3 ends without its conserved phenylalanine or tryptophan. CDR3 protein: CSVADSPGTEAFL. In DNA, the CDR3 is TGCAGCGTTGCGGACAGTCCGGGCACTGAAGCTTTCCTT. The gene calls are TRBV29-1 and TRBJ1-1; TRBD1 is a possible D gene (6 bases). The length of the CDR3 is 13 residues. V lost 4 bases to trimming and J lost 4 bases, with 13 bases between them. Germline V gives CDR1 SQVTM, CDR2 ANQGSEA.

This clonotype showed up many times. The chain couples TRBV6-6 to TRBJ1-5; 9 bases are shared with TRBD1. This CDR3 is 15 amino acids long. Germline-derived CDR1 and CDR2 are MNHNY and SVGAGI (reference sequence). J gave up 2 bases and V 7 bases, and 6 bases lay outside the gene matches. Written as DNA, the CDR3 is TGTGCCAGCACCCGGACAGGGGAAGGCAATCAGCCCCAGCATTTT. It translates to CASTRTGEGNQPQHF.

The chain employs TRBV7-3 and TRBJ1-1, with D possibly TRBD1 on 6 matching bases. Germline CDR1 is SGHTA and CDR2 is FQGTGA. This CDR3 has 13 amino acids. The V end was cut by 5 bases, the J end by 5 bases, with 12 bases between. In DNA form, the CDR3 reads TGTGCCAGCAGCAAACAGGGATGGACTGAAGCTTTCTTT. Its translation: CASSKQGWTEAFF. Complete variable domain (other parts from reference TRBV7-3 and TRBJ1-1): GAGVSQTPSNKVTEKGKYVELRCDPISGHTALYWYRQSLGQGPEFLIYFQGTGAADDSGLPNDRFFAVRPEGSVSTLKIQRTERGDSAVYLCASSKQGWTEAFFGQGTRLTVV.

This clonotype was seen many times. The gene calls are TRBV7-8 and TRBJ1-2; D remains ambiguous. The V gene's germline CDR1 is SGHVS and CDR2 FQNEAQ. CDR3 length: 14 amino acids. Trimming shortened V by 7 bases and J by 2 bases, and 14 bases separated the two germline ends. The DNA of the CDR3 is TGTGCCAGCACCCCCGCCGGTTACAACTATGGCTACACCTTC. Amino acids: CASTPAGYNYGYTF.

The chain is built from TRBV7-2 and TRBJ2-2; D is unresolved. CDR1 is SGHTA, CDR2 FQGNSA, per germline. Trimming stripped 5 bases from V and 10 bases from J, with 8 bases between. This CDR3 comprises 11 residues. CDR3 in amino acids: CASSVRAELFF. The CDR3 DNA is TGTGCCAGCAGCGTAAGGGCGGAGCTGTTTTTT.

This clonotype was recorded at least ten times. The chain employs TRBV5-6 and TRBJ2-7; 8 positions agree with TRBD1. V lost 4 bases and J lost 0; bases outside the gene matches: 6. CDR1 SGHDT and CDR2 YYEEEE come from the germline V gene. The CDR3 has 15 amino acids. CDR3 sequence (DNA): TGTGCCAGCAGCCCGGACAGGGAAAGCTCCTACGAGCAGTACTTC. Amino acids: CASSPDRESSYEQYF.

In this sample, this clonotype turned up many times. The CDR3 DNA follows: TGCGCCAGCAGTTCAAACGGACAGGGTAATTCACCCCTCCACTTT. Amino acid sequence: CASSSNGQGNSPLHF. The chain employs TRBV5-1 and TRBJ1-6, with TRBD1 matching over 8 bases. The CDR3 covers 15 residues. V shed 5 bases and J 6 bases; nucleotides not matched to a gene: 7. CDR1 and CDR2 (germline): SGHRS, YFSETQ.

In this sample, this clonotype turned up many times. One end of the junction fails to match germline, which may point to a read error. The chain recombines TRBV20-1 with TRBJ2-7; 10 positions match TRBD1. Germline values: CDR1 DFQATT, CDR2 SNEGSKA (reference sequence). The CDR3 covers 15 residues. CDR3 protein: CSARDLTGGSHEQYF. Written as DNA, the CDR3 is TGCAGTGCTAGAGATTTGACAGGGGGCTCCCACGAGCAGTACTTC.

This clonotype was seen ten or more times. The V call is TRBV5-8, the J call TRBJ2-7, with D maybe TRBD2 (5 bases). The CDR3 covers 13 residues. The V and J ends lost 2 bases and 3 bases respectively, with 9 bases between them. CDR1 is SGHTS and CDR2 is YDEGEE in the germline V gene. The CDR3 is CASSFGKSYEQYF. The CDR3, as DNA: TGTGCCAGCAGCTTCGGGAAGAGCTACGAGCAGTACTTC.

The chain couples TRBV18 to TRBJ2-7; 13 positions agree with TRBD2. The CDR3 has 15 amino acids. The germline V gene has CDR1 KGHSH and CDR2 LQKENI. With 2 bases clipped from V and 5 bases from J, the junction kept 3 bases outside the gene matches. The CDR3 loop reads CASSPGLAGVHEQYF. The CDR3 nucleotides read TGTGCCAGCTCACCAGGACTAGCGGGAGTTCACGAGCAGTACTTC.

This clonotype was observed many times. V gene TRBV7-9 combines with J gene TRBJ1-1; no firm D call. The V end lost 3 bases, the J end lost 3 bases, and 5 bases lay between the germline ends. Per the germline V gene, CDR1 is SEHNR and CDR2 is FQNEAQ (reference sequence). CDR3 length: 12 residues. CDR3 sequence (DNA): TGTGCCAGCAGCTTGTTGGACACTGAAGCTTTCTTT. The encoded protein is CASSLLDTEAFF.

The J gene is TRBJ2-7, the V gene TRBV29-1; weak D call: TRBD1 (6 bases). Germline V gene lookup returns CDR1 SQVTM and CDR2 ANQGSEA. The CDR3 length is 15 residues. V was pared by 4 bases and J by 7 bases, with 23 bases between. The CDR3 here is CSVGGGTGPLREQYF. The CDR3 region has the DNA TGCAGCGTTGGGGGTGGTACAGGGCCCCTCAGGGAGCAGTACTTC.

The rearrangement uses TRBV10-3 and TRBJ2-7, with D uncertain. The germline V gene has CDR1 ENHRY and CDR2 SYGVKD. V was trimmed by 8 bases and J by 7 bases, leaving 27 bases between them. CDR3 length equals 16 residues. In nucleotides, the CDR3 is TGTGCCATCGCTTCTCACGTAGATAGCTCCTACAATGAGCAGTACTTC. Residues: CAIASHVDSSYNEQYF.